Shown below are 5 T cell receptor beta chains from a single sample sequenced in a study of radiotherapy plus CTLA-4 blockade in lung cancer. The repertoire was sequenced with immunoSEQ multiplex PCR; TCRdb's copy has only in-frame clones and lacks some. The sample has 40,000 to 60,000 clones; 80% to 90% are singletons. The sequences come from peripheral blood, collected from a patient treated with radiotherapy plus ipilimumab. All receptors derive from a human donor with non-small cell lung cancer that progressed on radiotherapy plus ipilimumab. Some clones in this sample may be carry-over from other donors' samples.

A remark on this clone: The junction and the germline gene differ at one end; a read error may be behind it. This sample includes further DNA sequences coding for the same CDR3. The rearrangement uses TRBV27 and TRBJ2-7; TRBD1 aligns across 10 bases. This CDR3 is 14 amino acids long. CDR1 MNHEY and CDR2 SMNVEV come from the germline V gene (reference sequence). CDR3 sequence reads: CASSFGTGVSEQYF. DNA for the CDR3: TGCGCCAGCAGTTTCGGGACAGGGGTGAGCGAGCAGTACTTC.

CDR3 nucleotides: TGCAGCGTCGGACACAGGGGTGGGGAGACCCAGTACTTC. It specifies CSVGHRGGETQYF. The chain has TRBV29-1 and TRBJ2-5; TRBD1 agrees at 7 bases. The CDR3 has 13 amino acids. Germline V gene data show CDR1 as SQVTM and CDR2 as ANQGSEA. J was trimmed by 5 bases and V by 6 bases; bases with no gene match: 9. Full variable domain (rest looked up from reference TRBV29-1 and TRBJ2-5): SAVISQKPSRDICQRGTSLTIQCQVDSQVTMMFWYRQQPGQSLTLIATANQGSEATYESGFVIDKFPISRPNLTFSTLTVSNMSPEDSSIYLCSVGHRGGETQYFGPGTRLLVL.

The chain links TRBV6-5 to TRBJ2-7; TRBD2 agrees at 12 bases. Per germline, CDR1 MNHEY and CDR2 SVGAGI. The ends lost 2 bases at V and 0 bases at J; junction bases unmatched: 2. This CDR3 has 16 residues. The chain's CDR3 is CASSYTTSGSSYEQYF. The CDR3 nucleotides are TGTGCCAGCAGTTACACGACTAGCGGGAGCTCCTACGAGCAGTACTTC.

DNA for the CDR3: TGCAGCGTTGGGGGACAGGCGACCGGGGAGCTGTTTTTT. It specifies CSVGGQATGELFF. V and J are TRBV29-1 and TRBJ2-2; 8 nucleotides line up with TRBD1. V trimming: 4 bases; J trimming: 5 bases; junction bases outside the gene matches: 3. There are 13 residues in the CDR3. The V gene's germline CDR1 is SQVTM and CDR2 ANQGSEA.

This clone was seen a handful of times. This rearrangement joins TRBV29-1 to TRBJ1-1; D gene ambiguous. The CDR3 is made up of 10 amino acids. The V end was cut by 7 bases, the J end by 5 bases, with 8 bases between. Germline-derived CDR1 and CDR2 are SQVTM and ANQGSEA. The chain's CDR3 is CSAAGTEAFF. DNA of the CDR3: TGCAGCGCCGCGGGGACTGAAGCTTTCTTT.